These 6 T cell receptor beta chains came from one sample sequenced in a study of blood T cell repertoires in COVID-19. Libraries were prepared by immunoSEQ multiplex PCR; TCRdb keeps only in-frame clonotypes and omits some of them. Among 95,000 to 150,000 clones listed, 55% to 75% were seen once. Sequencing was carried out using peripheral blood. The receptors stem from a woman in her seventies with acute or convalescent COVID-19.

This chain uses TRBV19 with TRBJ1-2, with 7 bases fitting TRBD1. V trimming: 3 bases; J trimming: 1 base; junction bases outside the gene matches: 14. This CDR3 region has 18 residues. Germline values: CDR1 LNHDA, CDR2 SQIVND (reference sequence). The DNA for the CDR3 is TGTGCCAGTAGTATTATACCGGGACAGAAAACCTATAACTATGGCTACACCTTC. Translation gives CASSIIPGQKTYNYGYTF.

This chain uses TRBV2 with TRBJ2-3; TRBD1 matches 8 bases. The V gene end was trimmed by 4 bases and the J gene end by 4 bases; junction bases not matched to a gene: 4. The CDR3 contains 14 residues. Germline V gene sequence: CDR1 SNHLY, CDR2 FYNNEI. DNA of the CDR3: TGTGCCAGCAGTGGGCTGACAGGGGCAGATACGCAGTATTTT. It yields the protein CASSGLTGADTQYF.

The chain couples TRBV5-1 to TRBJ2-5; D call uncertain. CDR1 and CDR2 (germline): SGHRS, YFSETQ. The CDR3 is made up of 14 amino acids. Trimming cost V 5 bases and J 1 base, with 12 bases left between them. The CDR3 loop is CASSPTVTQETQYF. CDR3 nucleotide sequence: TGCGCCAGCAGTCCCACAGTGACCCAAGAGACCCAGTACTTC.

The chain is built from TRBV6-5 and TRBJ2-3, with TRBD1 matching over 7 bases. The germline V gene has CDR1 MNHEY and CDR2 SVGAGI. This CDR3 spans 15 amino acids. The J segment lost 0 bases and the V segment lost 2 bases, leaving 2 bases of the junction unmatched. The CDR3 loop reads CASSYRDSSTDTQYF. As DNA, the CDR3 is TGTGCCAGCAGTTACAGGGACAGTAGCACAGATACGCAGTATTTT.

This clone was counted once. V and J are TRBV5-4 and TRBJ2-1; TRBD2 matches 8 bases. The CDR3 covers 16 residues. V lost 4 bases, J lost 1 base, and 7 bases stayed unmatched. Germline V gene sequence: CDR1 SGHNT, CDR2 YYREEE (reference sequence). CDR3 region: CASSRGGSISYNEQFF. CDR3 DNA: TGTGCCAGCAGCCGGGGGGGGAGTATTTCCTACAATGAGCAGTTCTTC.

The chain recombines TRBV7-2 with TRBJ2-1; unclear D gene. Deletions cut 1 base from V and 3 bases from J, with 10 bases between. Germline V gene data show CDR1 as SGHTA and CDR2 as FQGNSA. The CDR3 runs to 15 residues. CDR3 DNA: TGTGCCAGCAGCTTAGTCGACTCGGACTACAATGAGCAGTTCTTC. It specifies CASSLVDSDYNEQFF.